These 21 T cell receptor beta chains originate from one sample sequenced in a study. TCRdb reanalysed the 5' RACE reads using MiXCR and keeps one entry per CDR3 protein. The data hold fewer than 60,000 distinct CDR3 sequences, with about 28% observed a single time. Sequences were obtained from naive CD4+ T cells sorted from blood. Subset defined: naive CD4+ T cells, CD4+CD45RA+CD25-. These receptors were taken from a female donor with breast cancer.

This clonotype has only a few counts. The chain employs TRBV27 and TRBJ1-5; D ambiguous. The CDR3 consists of 12 residues. V was cut by 6 bases and J by 11 bases, with 14 bases left in between. Germline lookup yields CDR1 MNHEY and CDR2 SMNVEV (reference sequence). This CDR3 is CASSKPGWAQHF. The CDR3 nucleotides read TGTGCCAGCAGCAAGCCGGGATGGGCCCAGCATTTT.

The chain employs TRBV5-1 and TRBJ2-3; D remains unclear. CDR3 length: 15 amino acids. Germline V gene lookup returns CDR1 SGHRS and CDR2 YFSETQ. V shed 0 bases and J shed 6 bases, with 14 bases lying between them. The CDR3 loop is CASSLVGRSPDTQYF. CDR3 nucleotide sequence: TGCGCCAGCAGCTTGGTGGGTAGGTCCCCCGATACGCAGTATTTT.

CDR3 sequence reads: CASSGHHGTGANVLTF. In nucleotides, the CDR3 is TGTGCCAGCAGCGGGCACCATGGAACTGGGGCCAACGTCCTGACTTTC. V is TRBV7-9 and J is TRBJ2-6; D not certain. Germline V CDR1 and CDR2: SEHNR, FQNEAQ (reference sequence). V gave up 5 bases and J gave up 2 bases, with 13 bases separating them. This CDR3 has 16 amino acids.

The V and J genes are TRBV6-6 and TRBJ1-5; 7 nucleotides match TRBD1. V trimming: 5 bases; J trimming: 6 bases; junction bases outside the gene matches: 13. The CDR3 contains 16 residues. The germline V gene encodes CDR1 MNHNY and CDR2 SVGAGI (reference sequence). Written as DNA, the CDR3 is TGTGCCAGCAGTCCCCTCAGACAGGGATCCACTCAGCCCCAGCATTTT. It encodes CASSPLRQGSTQPQHF.

CDR3 coding DNA: TGTGCCAGCGCCCGTGGGAGAGCCTACGAGCAGTACTTC. Translation: CASARGRAYEQYF. V usage is TRBV9 and J usage is TRBJ2-7, with TRBD2 as a possible D gene (5 bases). CDR1 is SGDLS, CDR2 YYNGEE, per germline. Trimming removed 7 bases at V and 2 bases at J, with 13 bases between. The CDR3 spans 13 residues.

The chain links TRBV9 to TRBJ2-1, with 7 bases aligning to TRBD2. The J segment lost 9 bases and the V segment lost 4 bases, leaving 16 bases of the junction unmatched. The CDR3 is 16 residues long. Germline V lookup: CDR1 SGDLS, CDR2 YYNGEE. This CDR3 is CASSPRGEGNAAEQFF. The CDR3 DNA follows: TGTGCCAGCAGCCCACGGGGGGAGGGGAATGCGGCTGAGCAGTTCTTC. The full variable domain, completed using reference TRBV9 and TRBJ2-1, is DSGVTQTPKHLITATGQRVTLRCSPRSGDLSVYWYQQSLDQGLQFLIQYYNGEERAKGNILERFSAQQFPDLHSELNLSSLELGDSALYFCASSPRGEGNAAEQFFGPGTRLTVL.

The chain recombines TRBV30 with TRBJ2-6; 8 bases are a match to TRBD2. Germline V gene lookup returns CDR1 GTSNPN and CDR2 SVGIG (reference sequence). The CDR3 extends over 18 amino acids. V lost 3 bases to trimming and J lost 2 bases; unmatched junction nucleotides: 12. The CDR3 DNA is TGTGCCTGGAGAGTCGTGTTGCGGGGGGCTGCTGGGGCCAACGTCCTGACTTTC. Its protein product is CAWRVVLRGAAGANVLTF. Drawing the rest from reference TRBV30 and TRBJ2-6, the complete variable domain is SQTIHQWPATLVQPVGSPLSLECTVEGTSNPNLYWYRQAAGRGLQLLFYSVGIGQISSEVPQNLSASRPQDRQFILSSKKLLLSDSGFYLCAWRVVLRGAAGANVLTFGAGSRLTVL.

This clonotype has just one count. A much more abundant neighbour one base away suggests this may be a read error. This chain connects TRBV5-1 to TRBJ2-3; D is perhaps TRBD1 or TRBD2 (5 bases each). From germline, CDR1 is SGHRS and CDR2 YFSETQ. The CDR3 runs 16 residues. CDR3: CASGLYQRTIPDTQYF. The CDR3 DNA reads as TGCGCCAGCGGCTTGTACCAGCGGACAATACCAGATACGCAGTATTTT.

This rearrangement joins TRBV5-1 to TRBJ2-1; 8 bases map to TRBD2. Germline V lookup: CDR1 SGHRS, CDR2 YFSETQ. The V gene end was trimmed by 6 bases and the J gene end by 8 bases; junction bases not matched to a gene: 10. This CDR3 spans 14 amino acids. CDR3 amino acids: CASTGGRLIYEQFF. The CDR3 nucleotides are TGCGCCAGCACCGGCGGGAGGTTGATTTATGAGCAGTTCTTC.

In regard to this clonotype: The germline gene is not matched at one end of the junction; a read error may be the cause. The V and J genes are TRBV4-2 and TRBJ2-7; the match to TRBD2 covers 8 bases. The length of the CDR3 is 15 residues. Per germline, CDR1 LGHNA and CDR2 YNFKEQ. The CDR3 coding sequence is TGTGCCGGCAGCCAAGATATCTATAGCGGGGACGAGCAGTACTTC. It yields the protein CAGSQDIYSGDEQYF.

This clonotype was recorded at least ten times. The V and J genes are TRBV12-3 or TRBV12-4 and TRBJ1-1; maybe TRBD1 (6 bases). The V end lost 2 bases, the J end lost 6 bases, and 10 bases lay between the germline ends. The CDR3 totals 13 residues. CDR3 region: CASSLNSGAEAFF. The CDR3 DNA is TGTGCCAGCAGTTTAAATTCAGGGGCTGAAGCTTTCTTT.

V is TRBV6-1 and J is TRBJ2-3; 10 nucleotides line up with TRBD1. V gave up 0 bases and J gave up 3 bases; unmatched junction bases: 6. The germline CDR1 and CDR2 sequences are MNHNS and SASEGT. This CDR3 region has 17 residues. The chain's CDR3 is CASSEALGTGVTDTQYF. The CDR3 DNA reads as TGTGCCAGCAGTGAAGCTTTAGGGACAGGGGTTACAGATACGCAGTATTTT.

The sample holds a few counts of this clonotype. The chain couples TRBV6-5 to TRBJ2-1; a weak D match, TRBD1 (5 bases). Germline CDR1 and CDR2: MNHEY and SVGAGI. V lost 2 bases to trimming and J lost 7 bases, with 18 bases between them. The CDR3 has 16 residues. The CDR3 DNA is TGTGCCAGCAGTTACATTCCCTACAAAGGGGATAATGAGCAGTTCTTC. Residues: CASSYIPYKGDNEQFF.

This clonotype was seen repeatedly, ten times or more. The genes are TRBV20-1 and TRBJ1-5; 7 positions agree with TRBD1. Germline V lookup: CDR1 DFQATT, CDR2 SNEGSKA (reference sequence). After removal of 0 bases from V and 6 bases from J, the junction contained 8 bases not matched to a gene. The CDR3 consists of 15 residues. The CDR3 DNA is TGCAGTGCTAGAGATCGACGGGCAGGGGGTCAGCCCCAGCATTTT. It translates to CSARDRRAGGQPQHF.

The J gene is TRBJ2-3, the V gene TRBV6-5; D is unclear. V was pared by 4 bases and J by 2 bases, with 10 bases between. Germline CDR1 and CDR2: MNHEY and SVGAGI. CDR3 length: 14 residues. The CDR3 is CASSWALPTDTQYF. The CDR3 nucleotides are TGTGCCAGCAGTTGGGCACTCCCCACAGATACGCAGTATTTT.

J is TRBJ2-3 and V is TRBV29-1; TRBD1 matches 9 bases. The V and J ends lost 0 bases and 7 bases, in that order; junction bases with no gene match: 8. The germline V gene has CDR1 SQVTM and CDR2 ANQGSEA. The length of the CDR3 is 15 residues. The CDR3 spells CSVEDQGTGIYTQYF. CDR3 in DNA: TGCAGCGTTGAAGATCAGGGGACAGGGATATATACGCAGTATTTT.

This clonotype has only one observation. This could be a read error, since a much larger clone is one nucleotide away. The chain carries TRBV5-1 and TRBJ2-3; 7 bases match TRBD2. Germline CDR1 and CDR2: SGHRS and YFSETQ. This CDR3 contains 16 residues. CDR3: CANSLVAGSSTDTQYF. CDR3 nucleotides: TGCGCCAACAGCTTGGTAGCGGGTAGTAGTACAGATACGCAGTATTTT.

This clonotype has more than one count but fewer than ten. The CDR3 DNA sequence: TGTGCCAGCAGCCAAGTTGACAGGGGGAACACCGGGGAGCTGTTTTTT. It translates to CASSQVDRGNTGELFF. The V call is TRBV3-1, the J call TRBJ2-2, with 8 bases aligning to TRBD1. The CDR3 runs to 16 residues. The germline V gene encodes CDR1 LGHDT and CDR2 YNNKEL (reference sequence). V was clipped by 1 base and J by 1 base; unmatched bases: 2.

This clonotype has ten or more counts. The chain couples TRBV12-3 or TRBV12-4 to TRBJ2-3; D might be TRBD1 (5 bases). The CDR3 has 16 amino acids. V lost 6 bases and J lost 0, with 16 bases in between. The CDR3 DNA follows: TGTGCCAGCAGCCCCAACAGGACACCTAGCACAGATACGCAGTATTTT. Its translation is CASSPNRTPSTDTQYF.

The chain has TRBV20-1 and TRBJ2-5, with D perhaps given as TRBD1 or TRBD2 (6 bases each). V was shortened by 0 bases and J by 0 bases, with 11 bases between the two germline ends. CDR1 and CDR2 from the germline V gene are DFQATT and SNEGSKA (reference sequence). The CDR3 is 15 amino acids. Written as DNA, the CDR3 is TGCAGTGCTAGAGATCCGGGGGCAAACCAAGAGACCCAGTACTTC. This translates into CSARDPGANQETQYF.

This clonotype occurred a few times. This chain connects TRBV5-6 to TRBJ2-5, with 15 bases that match TRBD2. Germline loops: CDR1 SGHDT, CDR2 YYEEEE. The CDR3 has 15 amino acids. V shed 4 bases, J shed 3 bases, and the junction held 1 base outside the gene matches. This CDR3 reads CASSGLAGGKETQYF. The CDR3 DNA follows: TGTGCCAGCAGCGGACTAGCGGGAGGGAAAGAGACCCAGTACTTC.